This entry concerns a single T cell receptor beta chain. Its antigen is unknown. This entry is derived from a study of blood T cells in healthy people across ages. Overall study results and limits: While age rose, TCR beta diversity per million T cells dropped in a roughly linear way. Donors of long life had a larger count of naive CD4+ cells and greater diversity than aged donors.

The second PCR ran roughly 6 to 11 cycles with a sample-barcoded 5' primer and J-beta primers. Using its own MiXCR run on the 5' RACE reads, TCRdb lists one record per CDR3 protein. The data show 700,000 to 850,000 distinct CDR3 sequences, roughly 50% seen once. CDR3 length equals 14 residues. The V end lost 5 bases, the J end lost 0 bases, and 7 bases lay between the germline ends. Per germline, CDR1 KGHDR and CDR2 SFDVKD. The clonotype comes from an elderly man in good health. V is TRBV24-1 and J is TRBJ1-5; D is undetermined. The sequenced sample was blood. CDR3 in DNA: TGTGCCACCAGTGGACCGTCTAGCAATCAGCCCCAGCATTTT. Residues: CATSGPSSNQPQHF.